The 5 T cell receptor beta chains reported below all come from one sample, sequenced in a study of T-cell reconstitution after alpha-beta-depleted transplantation in children. Preparing the TCRbeta library involved the use of unique molecular identifiers. From the PCR reads, TCRdb called clonotypes with MiXCR, one entry per CDR3 protein. The sample holds 450,000 to 550,000 distinct CDR3 sequences, about an eighth seen once. The sequences come from PBMCs, mostly from graft donor cells, collected 180 days after TCRalphabeta/CD19-depleted stem cell transplant. The receptors were sampled from a female patient aged 2-10 years who had a stem cell transplant for aplastic anemia, so the T cells may come from the graft donor.

For this clonotype: A much larger clone is a single base away; this may be a read error. This rearrangement joins TRBV20-1 to TRBJ1-2; 8 bases agree with TRBD1. Germline V gives CDR1 DFQATT, CDR2 SNEGSKA (reference sequence). This CDR3 has 13 amino acids. The CDR3 loop reads CSASKTGADGYPF. The CDR3 coding sequence is TGCAGTGCTTCAAAGACAGGGGCTGATGGCTACCCCTTC.

This clonotype came up a few times. The CDR3 reads CASSQEGSGGYNEQFF. CDR3 nucleotide sequence: TGCGCCAGCAGCCAGGAAGGCTCAGGAGGATACAATGAGCAGTTCTTC. V gene TRBV4-3 combines with J gene TRBJ2-1; TRBD2 is a possible D gene (5 bases). This CDR3 is 16 amino acids long. Germline loops: CDR1 LGHNA, CDR2 YSLEER. Trimming stripped 3 bases from V and 4 bases from J, with 16 bases between.

The chain uses TRBV3-1 and TRBJ2-3; 11 nucleotides agree with TRBD2. Germline assignment: CDR1 LGHDT and CDR2 YNNKEL (reference sequence). There are 17 residues in the CDR3. V trimming: 6 bases; J trimming: 6 bases; junction bases outside the gene matches: 14. The CDR3 region is CASSDGTLAGGGDTQYF. The CDR3 DNA reads as TGTGCCAGCAGTGACGGTACTCTAGCGGGAGGAGGCGATACGCAGTATTTT.

Only a few counts were recorded for this clonotype. The chain uses TRBV9 and TRBJ2-1, with no clear D. Trimming cost V 0 bases and J 2 bases, with 9 bases left between them. This CDR3 has 15 amino acids. Germline lookup yields CDR1 SGDLS and CDR2 YYNGEE. The CDR3 region has the DNA TGTGCCAGCAGCGTAGATCCGCCAACCTACAATGAGCAGTTCTTC. This codes for CASSVDPPTYNEQFF.

There are a few counts of this clonotype. This chain uses TRBV6-5 with TRBJ2-1; 9 bases line up with TRBD2. V shed 2 bases and J 2 bases; nucleotides not matched to a gene: 1. Germline CDR1 MNHEY, CDR2 SVGAGI. There are 15 residues in the CDR3. The CDR3 region is CASSYAGGPYNEQFF. The CDR3 region has the DNA TGTGCCAGCAGTTACGCGGGAGGGCCCTACAATGAGCAGTTCTTC.